The 12 T cell receptor beta chains reported below all come from one sample, sequenced in a study of cytomegalovirus exposure and HLA in healthy donors (dated by TCRdb to the late 2010s). The method behind the library was the immunoSEQ multiplex PCR assay. A mixture of 60 forward primers for TCR Vbeta segments and 13 reverse primers for TCR Jbeta segments was used in the multiplex PCR. TCRdb took over this immuneACCESS table, retaining in-frame rearrangements with V and J assigned. Such tables are incomplete; in checked studies, under half of the missing clones stem from an unresolved V gene, and the remainder is unexplained. The sample includes some 160,000 clones, with around 80% observed a single time. The ten largest account for roughly 6.2% of the sample. The sequenced material came from PBMCs. The source is a male donor in good health and CMV-seropositive.

The chain recombines TRBV9 with TRBJ2-2; TRBD2 agrees at 10 bases. CDR1 is SGDLS, CDR2 YYNGEE, per germline. The CDR3 contains 18 residues. V lost 0 bases and J lost 6; bases outside the gene matches: 11. CDR3 bases: TGTGCCAGCAGCGTAGGAATAAGCGGGAGGGGTGGAGCCGGGGAGCTGTTTTTT. Its translation: CASSVGISGRGGAGELFF.

The CDR3 protein is CASSLTSKAYEQYF. Here the CDR3 DNA reads TGCGCCAGCAGCTTGACTAGCAAGGCCTACGAGCAGTACTTC. This sequence joins TRBV5-1 and TRBJ2-7, with a tentative D call TRBD2 (6 bases). The CDR3 totals 14 residues. The ends were cut back, 1 base at V and 2 bases at J, with 10 bases in the middle. CDR1 is SGHRS and CDR2 is YFSETQ in the germline V gene.

J is TRBJ2-1 and V is TRBV10-3, with D possibly TRBD1 on 5 matching bases. Germline V gives CDR1 ENHRY, CDR2 SYGVKD. This CDR3 is built from 14 residues. V lost 1 base to trimming and J lost 8 bases, with 12 bases between them. The CDR3 DNA reads TGTGCCATCAGTGAGTTAGAAGGGGCTCATGAGCAGTTCTTC. Translating gives CAISELEGAHEQFF.

The chain joins TRBV30 to TRBJ2-7, with 9 bases matching TRBD1. The CDR3 runs 12 residues. The V and J ends lost 4 bases and 5 bases, in that order; junction bases with no gene match: 3. Germline V CDR1 and CDR2: GTSNPN, SVGIG (reference sequence). The CDR3 loop is CAWNRGPDEQYF. In DNA form, the CDR3 reads TGTGCCTGGAACAGGGGGCCGGACGAGCAGTACTTC.

The rearrangement uses TRBV7-2 and TRBJ2-7; D not certain. CDR1 is SGHTA, CDR2 FQGNSA, per germline. V lost 6 bases and J 5 bases, leaving 17 bases between the germline ends. CDR3 size: 14 residues. CDR3 nucleotide sequence: TGTGCCAGCAGACCCTTGGGCTCCGGTGACGAGCAGTACTTC. Protein product: CASRPLGSGDEQYF.

DNA for the CDR3: TGTGCCAGCAGTCGACTAGCGGGAGTCGGCAATGAGCAGTTCTTC. It yields the protein CASSRLAGVGNEQFF. V is TRBV2 and J is TRBJ2-1; 12 bases agree with TRBD2. CDR1 and CDR2 (germline): SNHLY, FYNNEI. This CDR3 comprises 15 residues. The V and J ends lost 5 bases and 6 bases, in that order; junction bases with no gene match: 5.

The CDR3 spells CASSLFVGQGTYEQYF. The CDR3 DNA follows: TGTGCCAGCAGCTTGTTCGTGGGACAGGGGACCTACGAGCAGTACTTC. The chain uses TRBV14 and TRBJ2-7; 10 bases match TRBD1. From germline, CDR1 is SGHDN and CDR2 FVKESK. Germline trimming cut 5 bases from V and 2 bases from J; bases unmatched to any gene: 9. This CDR3 comprises 16 residues.

The V and J genes are TRBV29-1 and TRBJ2-1; TRBD1 matches at 8 bases. CDR1 and CDR2 from the germline V gene are SQVTM and ANQGSEA. The V segment lost 1 base and the J segment 1 base; nucleotides outside the gene matches: 3. The CDR3 loop spans 15 amino acids. CDR3 DNA sequence: TGCAGCGTTGAAGTAGGACAGGGATCCTACAATGAGCAGTTCTTC. It codes for CSVEVGQGSYNEQFF.

The gene calls are TRBV7-9 and TRBJ1-1; the D gene is possibly TRBD1 (5 bases). Per the germline V gene, CDR1 is SEHNR and CDR2 is FQNEAQ (reference sequence). The CDR3 sequence is 12 residues long. V was pared by 1 base and J by 7 bases, with 7 bases between. CDR3 residues: CASSLEGFEAFF. In DNA, the CDR3 is TGTGCCAGCAGCTTAGAGGGGTTTGAAGCTTTCTTT. The full variable domain, completed using reference TRBV7-9 and TRBJ1-1, is DTGVSQNPRHKITKRGQNVTFRCDPISEHNRLYWYRQTLGQGPEFLTYFQNEAQLEKSRLLSDRFSAERPKGSFSTLEIQRTEQGDSAMYLCASSLEGFEAFFGQGTRLTVV.

A few counts support this clone. CDR3: CASSPAGTSGYNEQFF. In DNA form, the CDR3 reads TGTGCCAGCAGCCCAGCCGGGACTAGCGGATACAATGAGCAGTTCTTC. V gene TRBV4-2 combines with J gene TRBJ2-1, with 11 bases identical to TRBD2. The CDR3 runs to 16 residues. V dropped 4 bases and J dropped 4; count of bases not matched to a gene: 6. CDR1 and CDR2 (germline): LGHNA, YNFKEQ.

This chain connects TRBV10-3 to TRBJ1-5; 10 bases map to TRBD1. The CDR3 spans 15 residues. The ends lost 4 bases at V and 3 bases at J; junction bases unmatched: 3. Germline CDR1 is ENHRY and CDR2 is SYGVKD. CDR3 coding DNA: TGTGCCATCAGTGGGGGACAGGGGATCAATCAGCCCCAGCATTTT. It encodes CAISGGQGINQPQHF.

In DNA, the CDR3 is TGTGCCAGCAGCCCGGACAGGGGAGGCGGGGAGCTGTTTTTT. Translation: CASSPDRGGGELFF. J is TRBJ2-2 and V is TRBV7-2; 9 bases fit TRBD1. The CDR3 length is 14 residues. V lost 5 bases to trimming and J lost 7 bases; unmatched junction nucleotides: 5. Germline V gives CDR1 SGHTA, CDR2 FQGNSA.